This TCR beta chain was documented in a study of Ad26.COV2.S vaccination and SARS-CoV-2 variants. Measured with immunoSEQ multiplex PCR; TCRdb has only the in-frame clones, and not every one. The sample has under 400,000 clones; roughly 91% are singletons. Documented treatment: around 19 received Ad26.COV2.S at low or high dose, single or two shots; roughly five received placebo; per-sample allocation not given. Samples analyzed were those drawn on day 63 after the first vaccine or placebo injection. The CDR3 extends over 14 amino acids. The germline CDR1 and CDR2 sequences are MNHNS and SASEGT. V dropped 7 bases and J dropped 0 bases, with 12 bases sitting between them.

The specimen was peripheral blood, collected in a trial of Ad26.COV2.S vaccine versus placebo. This TCR derives from a person between 18 and 65 years old who received the Ad26.COV2.S COVID-19 vaccine or a placebo. The J gene is TRBJ1-1, the V gene TRBV6-1; tentatively, D is TRBD1 (5 bases). The DNA for the CDR3 is TGTGCCAGCACAAACAGGAACATGAACACTGAAGCTTTCTTT. It is translated as CASTNRNMNTEAFF.